Presented here are 10 T cell receptor beta chains from one specimen sequenced in a study of blood T cells in healthy people across ages. Alongside a J-beta primer mix, a sample-barcoded 5' primer served in a second PCR lasting roughly 6 to 12 cycles. TCRdb re-analysed the 5' RACE reads in MiXCR, keeping a single row per CDR3 protein. The sample carries about 1.1 million distinct CDR3 sequences, less than 45% recorded once. Sequenced sample: blood. The receptors derive from a man younger than 35 in good health.

V usage is TRBV7-9 and J usage is TRBJ2-1; D gene ambiguous. The CDR3 is 12 residues long. Trimming left V 0 bases short and J 10 bases short, with 7 bases between. Germline V gives CDR1 SEHNR, CDR2 FQNEAQ (reference sequence). CDR3 sequence: CASSLADLEQFF. The CDR3 DNA sequence: TGTGCCAGCAGCTTAGCGGACCTAGAGCAGTTCTTC.

The J gene is TRBJ2-7, the V gene TRBV20-1; perhaps D is TRBD1 or TRBD2 (5 bases each). The DNA end favors TRBJ2-5, so the J call may be wrong. The CDR3 is made up of 12 amino acids. Germline V lookup: CDR1 DFQATT, CDR2 SNEGSKA (reference sequence). The CDR3 nucleotides read TGCAGTGCTAGTATTTGGGGGGAGACCCAGTACTTC. This gives the protein CSASIWGETQYF.

This clonotype showed up just a few times. The CDR3 region is CASSLSGRGLTEAFF. In nucleotides, the CDR3 is TGTGCCAGCAGTTTATCGGGCAGGGGGCTCACTGAAGCTTTCTTT. The gene calls are TRBV12-3 or TRBV12-4 and TRBJ1-1, with TRBD1 matching over 8 bases. With V trimmed by 2 bases and J by 4 bases, 6 bases remained unmatched. The CDR3 totals 15 residues.

The chain links TRBV12-3 or TRBV12-4 to TRBJ1-1; no clear D. CDR3 length: 12 amino acids. V was cut by 7 bases and J by 5 bases, with 11 bases left in between. The CDR3 DNA reads as TGTGCCAGCAACTTCGGGAGGACTGAAGCTTTCTTT. The encoded protein is CASNFGRTEAFF.

Details on this clonotype: Germline is not matched at one junction end, which may reflect a read error. The rearrangement joins TRBV27 to TRBJ2-7, with 11 bases aligning to TRBD1. Looked up from germline, CDR1 is MNHEY and CDR2 is SMNVEV (reference sequence). This CDR3 region has 13 residues. This chain's CDR3 is CASSVSGDRGEYF. CDR3 nucleotide sequence: TGTGCCAGCAGTGTATCCGGGGACAGGGGGGAGTACTTC.

This chain joins TRBV4-1 and TRBJ2-1; TRBD1 agrees at 7 bases. The CDR3 runs to 18 residues. Losses at the gene ends were 4 bases for V and 3 bases for J; bases not matched to a gene: 15. Looked up from germline, CDR1 is MGHRA and CDR2 is YSYEKL. The CDR3 loop reads CASSPFHGGQEDYNEQFF. The DNA for the CDR3 is TGCGCCAGCAGCCCCTTCCATGGAGGACAGGAGGACTACAATGAGCAGTTCTTC.

The chain links TRBV2 to TRBJ2-3; D is possibly TRBD1 (5 bases). Germline CDR1 SNHLY, CDR2 FYNNEI. The CDR3 totals 12 residues. Trimming removed 3 bases at V and 14 bases at J, with 15 bases between. This chain's CDR3 is CASSDQTDTRYF. CDR3 bases: TGTGCCAGCAGTGACCAGACAGATACACGGTATTTT.

This clonotype was detected only a few times. The chain combines TRBV27 with TRBJ1-6; D is ambiguous. The germline gives CDR1 MNHEY, CDR2 SMNVEV (reference sequence). The CDR3 is 13 amino acids. Trimming left V 7 bases short and J 6 bases short, with 10 bases between. The CDR3 coding sequence is TGTGCCAGCAAACGGAACTCTAATTCACCCCTCCACTTT. Amino acid sequence: CASKRNSNSPLHF.

The chain combines TRBV12-5 with TRBJ1-1; perhaps TRBD1 as D (5 bases). The V and J ends lost 7 bases and 3 bases respectively, with 12 bases between them. The CDR3 spans 13 residues. Germline CDR1 and CDR2: LGHNT and FRNRAP. CDR3 in DNA: TGTGCTAGTGAGCAGGGAGGGGACACTGAAGCTTTCTTT. This gives the protein CASEQGGDTEAFF.

The gene calls are TRBV30 and TRBJ1-2; 8 nucleotides match TRBD1. The CDR3 is made up of 14 amino acids. Germline V gene sequence: CDR1 GTSNPN, CDR2 SVGIG (reference sequence). Losses at the gene ends were 2 bases for V and 4 bases for J; bases not matched to a gene: 6. The chain's CDR3 is CAWSPDRGSYGYTF. The DNA of the CDR3 is TGTGCCTGGAGTCCCGACAGGGGCTCCTATGGCTACACCTTC.